The clone carrying this TCR beta chain was recorded at least ten times. The sample comes from a study of Graves' ophthalmopathy and Graves' hyperthyroidism. Losses at the gene ends were 7 bases for V and 7 bases for J; bases not matched to a gene: 11. CDR1 SQVTM and CDR2 ANQGSEA come from the germline V gene. This CDR3 comprises 13 residues. Researchers took RNA transcripts and amplified TCR beta CDR3 regions from them. Second-round multiplex PCR followed a first-round RT-PCR using HTBI primers. One entry per CDR3 protein results from TCRdb running MiXCR on the multiplex PCR reads. The sample shows 350,000 to 400,000 distinct CDR3 sequences, approximately 15% of them seen only once.

The receptor was derived from a woman aged 18-35 years with stable Graves' hyperthyroidism. Sequenced material: peripheral blood. This rearrangement joins TRBV29-1 to TRBJ1-1; TRBD1 agrees at 8 bases. This CDR3 is CSASGQGPNEAFF. The CDR3 bases are TGCAGCGCTTCTGGACAGGGCCCAAATGAAGCTTTCTTT.